The clone carrying this T cell receptor (beta chain) was observed at least ten times. This CDR3 has 14 amino acids. Germline V CDR1 and CDR2: SGDLS, YYNGEE. V trimming: 0 bases; J trimming: 9 bases; junction bases outside the gene matches: 4. This sample is part of a study of shared clonotypes between healthy human individuals. Study overall: There were three CD4 naive, three CD4 memory, two CD8 naive and one CD8 memory plates per donor.

This table comes from immunoSEQ multiplex PCR, and its TCRdb copy is limited to in-frame clones, with some not included. The table shows 950,000 to 1,200,000 clones, with 60% to 85% occurring only once. From CD4+ cells came CD45RA+ naive and CD45RA-negative memory subsets. The sequence was obtained from a man between 18 and 35 years old in good health. Some clones in this sample may be carry-over from other donors' samples. The chain joins TRBV9 to TRBJ2-3, with 10 bases that match TRBD1. Sample: memory CD4+ T cells from PBMCs. Specified subset: CD45RA-negative fraction. CDR3 DNA: TGTGCCAGCAGCGTAGGGTTGGGACAGGGGACGCAGTATTTT. This sequence encodes CASSVGLGQGTQYF.